This T cell receptor (beta chain) was recorded in a study of T-cell reconstitution after alpha-beta-depleted transplantation in children. Overall study findings and caveats: At one year after transplant, newly produced T cells mostly accounted for T-cell counts and diversity. The origin of alpha-beta T cells about two months after transplant was reportedly several hundred expanded graft clones. Some patients' high day-60 TCRbeta diversity was traced to surviving recipient T cells and thymic progenitors.

Points on this clonotype: Its antigen is still unknown.

Library preparation (for TCRbeta) was performed with unique molecular identifiers. In TCRdb, the PCR reads were re-called with MiXCR into one record per CDR3 protein. Here the sample spans 670,000 or so distinct CDR3 sequences, around 14% being singletons. This TCR derives from a girl aged 2-10 years with congenital amegakaryocytic thrombocytopenia, due to receive a stem cell transplant. The input for sequencing was PBMCs, taken before TCRalphabeta/CD19-depleted stem cell transplant.

The chain's CDR3 is CASSLAANRDYEQYF. The CDR3 DNA sequence: TGTGCCAGCAGTCTCGCTGCTAACAGGGACTACGAGCAGTACTTC. The chain couples TRBV7-8 to TRBJ2-7; D may be TRBD1 (6 bases). From germline, CDR1 is SGHVS and CDR2 FQNEAQ. The CDR3 totals 15 residues. V was clipped by 6 bases and J by 3 bases, with 18 bases between them.